This T cell receptor beta chain stems from a study of T cell responses to AZD1222 COVID-19 vaccine. Per germline, CDR1 LNHDA and CDR2 SQIVND (reference sequence). The CDR3 has 14 residues. V shed 2 bases, J shed 5 bases, and the junction held 3 bases outside the gene matches. Broader study findings: An increase in Spike-specific TCR breadth and depth was observed after two AZD1222 doses. Donor demographics were predominantly white British with a female majority; clonal diversity may be underestimated.

Clones were sequenced by immunoSEQ multiplex PCR, and TCRdb holds only the in-frame ones, with some missing. The data hold tens of thousands of clones, with about four fifths observed a single time. A remark on this clone: The antigen is unknown.

The gene calls are TRBV19 and TRBJ2-1; 7 nucleotides match TRBD2. The sequences come from peripheral blood, collected on day 0 of AZD1222 vaccination. The TCR originated in an adult in good health. CDR3 DNA: TGTGCCAGTAGTATATCACTAGCGAACAATGAGCAGTTCTTC. This translates into CASSISLANNEQFF.